This T cell receptor (beta chain) was recovered during a study of glioma-infiltrating T cells. General study findings and limits: Non-neoplastic patients had below-expected tissue-blood divergence, while all gliomas exceeded expectation.

This clonotype was detected ten times or more. Its antigen is unknown. CDR3 length: 14 residues. V trimming: 5 bases; J trimming: 2 bases; junction bases outside the gene matches: 6. Amplification of TCR alpha and beta CDR3 regions from RNA used iRepertoire nested multiplex PCR. TCRdb processed the multiplex PCR reads anew with MiXCR; each CDR3 protein has one entry. The sample shows about 89,000 distinct CDR3 sequences, around 23% of them seen only once. The rearrangement joins TRBV12-3 or TRBV12-4 to TRBJ2-7, with 7 bases matching TRBD1. The material sequenced was glioma tissue, nonneoplastic brain tissue, or PBMCs (not recorded which). The TCR sequence derives from a human donor with low-grade glioma or glioblastoma, undergoing nonglioma brain surgery, or in good health (not recorded which). In nucleotides, the CDR3 is TGTGCCAGCAGTAGACAGGGTAGGGCCTACGAGCAGTACTTC. It yields the protein CASSRQGRAYEQYF.